Below, 32 T cell receptor beta chains from the same sample are listed, as sequenced in a study of blood T cell repertoires in COVID-19. Assay: immunoSEQ multiplex PCR; the TCRdb copy retains only in-frame clones and omits some. The data contain some 160,000 clones, about 84% of them seen just once; the ten biggest clones take up 5%. Material for sequencing was peripheral blood. The receptors here all came from a woman in her fifties or sixties with acute or convalescent COVID-19.

The chain employs TRBV5-1 and TRBJ2-3, with 9 bases aligning to TRBD2. Germline trimming cut 0 bases from V and 6 bases from J; bases unmatched to any gene: 8. Germline loops: CDR1 SGHRS, CDR2 YFSETQ. The CDR3 totals 16 residues. The CDR3: CASSLGLSGGGDTQYF. CDR3 nucleotides: TGCGCCAGCAGCTTGGGCCTTAGCGGGGGCGGGGATACGCAGTATTTT.

V gene TRBV4-3 combines with J gene TRBJ2-7, with TRBD2 matching over 11 bases. The junction had 9 bases not matched to a gene; V was cut back by 4 bases and J by 1 base. The CDR3 is 17 residues long. Germline V lookup: CDR1 LGHNA, CDR2 YSLEER. Here the CDR3 DNA reads TGCGCCAGCAGCCCCGGAATACTAGCGGGGGCGTCCTACGAGCAGTACTTC. Residues: CASSPGILAGASYEQYF.

V usage is TRBV29-1 and J usage is TRBJ1-1; D remains unclear. Trimming stripped 4 bases from V and 1 base from J, with 4 bases between. The CDR3 spans 11 residues. Germline V gene lookup returns CDR1 SQVTM and CDR2 ANQGSEA. The CDR3 is CSVASNTEAFF. As DNA, the CDR3 is TGCAGCGTTGCCTCGAACACTGAAGCTTTCTTT.

The gene calls are TRBV7-6 and TRBJ1-3; TRBD1 aligns across 8 bases. Losses at the gene ends were 5 bases for V and 2 bases for J; bases not matched to a gene: 8. This CDR3 comprises 16 residues. Germline V CDR1 and CDR2: SGHVS, FNYEAQ. The CDR3 sequence: CASSPPAGGPGNTIYF. For the CDR3, the DNA is TGTGCCAGCAGCCCCCCGGCAGGGGGCCCTGGAAACACCATATATTTT.

The gene calls are TRBV5-3 and TRBJ1-1, with a tentative D call TRBD1 (5 bases). TRBV5-3 qualifies as an ORF whose function is uncertain. This CDR3 spans 14 amino acids. Trimming removed 8 bases from V and 5 bases from J, with 19 bases in between. CDR3 nucleotides: TGTGCCAGCAGCGAGGGACGGAGGGTAACTGAAGCTTTCTTT. It is translated as CASSEGRRVTEAFF.

This clone was detected only once. This chain connects TRBV27 to TRBJ1-5; tentatively, D is TRBD1 (6 bases). The V end lost 6 bases, the J end lost 6 bases, and 15 bases lay between the germline ends. The CDR3 consists of 14 residues. The germline CDR1 and CDR2 sequences are MNHEY and SMNVEV (reference sequence). The DNA for the CDR3 is TGTGCCAGCAGACCGACAGGCGAGAGTCAGCCCCAGCATTTT. Translation gives CASRPTGESQPQHF.

This clone came up a few times. The CDR3 bases are TGTGCCAGCAGCCAAGGGGGAGGACAGGGAGCATATGGCTACACCTTC. It is translated as CASSQGGGQGAYGYTF. The chain employs TRBV3-1 (or the pseudogene TRBV3-2) and TRBJ1-2, with TRBD1 matching 8 bases. Per germline, CDR1 LGHDT and CDR2 YNNKEL (reference sequence). This CDR3 is built from 16 residues. V lost 1 base to trimming and J lost 5 bases; unmatched junction nucleotides: 9.

This chain links TRBV7-8 with TRBJ1-3; D is perhaps TRBD1 (5 bases). Trimming cost V 1 base and J 4 bases, with 14 bases left between them. The length of the CDR3 is 16 residues. Germline CDR1 reads SGHVS; CDR2 reads FQNEAQ. The DNA of the CDR3 is TGTGCCAGCAGCTTAGACTCAACAGGTTCAGGAAACACCATATATTTT. Its translation: CASSLDSTGSGNTIYF.

This clone is a singleton in its sample. This chain joins TRBV19 and TRBJ1-2, with D possibly matching TRBD1 (5 bases). The CDR3 is 14 residues long. V was pared by 0 bases and J by 2 bases, with 7 bases between. Per germline, CDR1 LNHDA and CDR2 SQIVND (reference sequence). The CDR3 DNA reads as TGTGCCAGTAGTATAGAAAGGGGAAACTATGGCTACACCTTC. Protein product: CASSIERGNYGYTF.

CDR3 sequence (DNA): TGCGCCAGCAGCCAAGCGGTGTCCGGAGGTTCCTTTAGTAATGATTCACCCCTCCACTTT. Its translation is CASSQAVSGGSFSNDSPLHF. The chain links TRBV4-3 to TRBJ1-6; D is unresolved. Germline V gene lookup returns CDR1 LGHNA and CDR2 YSLEER. V was cut by 1 base and J by 8 bases, with 27 bases left in between. This CDR3 is 20 amino acids long.

The chain uses TRBV27 and TRBJ2-7; 9 bases match TRBD2. Germline values: CDR1 MNHEY, CDR2 SMNVEV (reference sequence). The CDR3 consists of 15 residues. V shed 7 bases, J shed 2 bases, and the junction held 9 bases outside the gene matches. The CDR3 sequence: CASTSLSGGAYEQYF. The CDR3 DNA reads TGTGCCAGCACCTCTCTTAGCGGGGGCGCCTACGAGCAGTACTTC.

The chain has TRBV7-2 and TRBJ1-1, with a possible D match to TRBD1 (6 bases). Germline CDR1 and CDR2: SGHTA and FQGNSA. The CDR3 is 13 amino acids. Trimming removed 4 bases from V and 1 base from J, with 7 bases in between. The CDR3, as DNA: TGTGCCAGCAGCTCGGGACAGAACACTGAAGCTTTCTTT. Translated: CASSSGQNTEAFF.

The genes are TRBV18 and TRBJ1-2; D possibly corresponds to TRBD1 (5 bases). V lost 2 bases and J 7 bases, leaving 14 bases between the germline ends. The CDR3 length is 14 residues. Germline V lookup: CDR1 KGHSH, CDR2 LQKENI. CDR3: CASSPKAGDFGYTF. CDR3 bases: TGTGCCAGCTCACCAAAGGCGGGGGATTTTGGCTACACCTTC.

The V call is TRBV2, the J call TRBJ2-3; D gene unclear. Trimming left V 8 bases short and J 1 base short, with 7 bases between. The CDR3 is 12 amino acids. CDR1 is SNHLY, CDR2 FYNNEI, per germline. CDR3 region: CASLGGTDTQYF. In nucleotides, the CDR3 is TGTGCCAGCCTAGGCGGCACAGATACGCAGTATTTT.

The chain is built from TRBV6-2 or TRBV6-3 and TRBJ1-4; the D gene is possibly TRBD1 (6 bases). CDR3 length: 13 amino acids. Between the trimmed V and J ends, which lost 2 bases and 9 bases, there was a span of 10 bases. Germline CDR1 reads MNHEY; CDR2 reads SVGEGT. The CDR3, as DNA: TGTGCCAGCAGTTACGGGGGCTGGAAAAAACTGTTTTTT. This codes for CASSYGGWKKLFF.

This chain joins TRBV5-1 and TRBJ1-2, with 9 bases matching TRBD1. Germline V gives CDR1 SGHRS, CDR2 YFSETQ. J gave up 0 bases and V 4 bases, and 4 bases lay outside the gene matches. The CDR3 runs to 15 residues. CDR3 DNA sequence: TGCGCCAGCAGCGTGGACAGGGGAGCTAACTATGGCTACACCTTC. Its protein product is CASSVDRGANYGYTF.

The V and J genes are TRBV5-5 and TRBJ1-6, with 7 bases that match TRBD1. Germline values: CDR1 SGHKS, CDR2 YYEKEE (reference sequence). The CDR3 is made up of 16 amino acids. J gave up 8 bases and V 3 bases, and 11 bases lay outside the gene matches. In DNA, the CDR3 is TGTGCCAGCAGCTCAACAATAACAGGGGACTATTCACCCCTCCACTTT. It codes for CASSSTITGDYSPLHF.

This clone turned up a few times. The gene calls are TRBV7-9 and TRBJ1-1; 8 positions match TRBD1. This CDR3 is 12 amino acids long. V shed 10 bases and J 1 base; nucleotides not matched to a gene: 2. Looked up from germline, CDR1 is SEHNR and CDR2 is FQNEAQ (reference sequence). The CDR3 nucleotides are TGTGCCAACGGACAGGGGAACACTGAAGCTTTCTTT. It specifies CANGQGNTEAFF.

This clone has just one count. The chain uses TRBV18 and TRBJ2-5, with 7 bases matching TRBD1. CDR1 is KGHSH, CDR2 LQKENI, per germline. The ends lost 1 base at V and 3 bases at J; junction bases unmatched: 2. The CDR3 consists of 14 residues. CDR3 DNA sequence: TGTGCCAGCTCACCACAGGGACAGAAAGAGACCCAGTACTTC. Translated: CASSPQGQKETQYF.

This clone has a single count. The V and J genes are TRBV4-3 and TRBJ2-6, with D possibly TRBD2 on 7 matching bases. Trimming stripped 8 bases from V and 3 bases from J, with 17 bases between. The CDR3 has 16 amino acids. From germline, CDR1 is LGHNA and CDR2 YSLEER. The CDR3 reads CASGGGGEDGANVLTF. As DNA, the CDR3 is TGCGCCAGCGGAGGGGGGGGTGAGGATGGGGCCAACGTCCTGACTTTC.

This chain links TRBV4-3 with TRBJ2-3; 9 positions agree with TRBD2. Germline V lookup: CDR1 LGHNA, CDR2 YSLEER. This CDR3 has 17 residues. The junction had 9 bases not matched to a gene; V was cut back by 0 bases and J by 5 bases. The CDR3 coding sequence is TGCGCCAGCAGCCAAGAAACGGGGACTAGCTGGGGAGATACGCAGTATTTT. This translates into CASSQETGTSWGDTQYF.

The rearrangement links TRBV19 to TRBJ1-3; the D gene is possibly TRBD1 (6 bases). CDR1 is LNHDA, CDR2 SQIVND, per germline (reference sequence). This CDR3 spans 14 amino acids. Trimming took off 10 bases at V and 0 bases at J, with 13 bases between the two ends. The CDR3 coding sequence is TGTGCCACCCGGACAGACTTCTCTGGAAACACCATATATTTT. This translates into CATRTDFSGNTIYF.

The rearrangement joins TRBV9 to TRBJ2-1, with TRBD1 identical over 9 bases. The junction had 5 bases not matched to a gene; V was cut back by 4 bases and J by 6 bases. CDR3 length equals 14 residues. The germline V gene has CDR1 SGDLS and CDR2 YYNGEE. CDR3 residues: CASSPTTGGNEQFF. The CDR3 coding sequence is TGTGCCAGCAGCCCGACGACAGGGGGCAATGAGCAGTTCTTC. The variable domain in full, completed from reference TRBV9 and TRBJ2-1, reads DSGVTQTPKHLITATGQRVTLRCSPRSGDLSVYWYQQSLDQGLQFLIQYYNGEERAKGNILERFSAQQFPDLHSELNLSSLELGDSALYFCASSPTTGGNEQFFGPGTRLTVL.

This rearrangement joins TRBV2 to TRBJ2-2; the match to TRBD2 covers 10 bases. The V gene end was trimmed by 6 bases and the J gene end by 3 bases; junction bases not matched to a gene: 7. The CDR3 covers 16 residues. The germline V gene encodes CDR1 SNHLY and CDR2 FYNNEI. The CDR3 DNA sequence: TGTGCCAGCAGGGAGCGGGGGGGCCGCGACACCGGGGAGCTGTTTTTT. Its translation: CASRERGGRDTGELFF.

This chain joins TRBV3-1 (or the pseudogene TRBV3-2) and TRBJ1-5, with 7 bases aligning to TRBD1. V lost 4 bases, J lost 4 bases, and 4 bases stayed unmatched. The CDR3 runs 14 residues. Germline V gene sequence: CDR1 LGHDT, CDR2 YNNKEL (reference sequence). Here the CDR3 reads CASSPRDSNQPQHF. The CDR3 DNA is TGTGCCAGCAGCCCCCGGGACAGTAATCAGCCCCAGCATTTT.

The V gene is TRBV10-3, the J gene TRBJ2-7; TRBD1 agrees at 8 bases. The CDR3 length is 13 residues. Germline V gene data show CDR1 as ENHRY and CDR2 as SYGVKD. V lost 10 bases to trimming and J lost 2 bases; unmatched junction nucleotides: 7. In DNA, the CDR3 is TGTGCCACCGAGGACAGGGCCGCCTACGAGCAGTACTTC. Translated, it gives CATEDRAAYEQYF.

The chain employs TRBV30 and TRBJ1-1; D might be TRBD1 (6 bases). In germline, CDR1 is GTSNPN, CDR2 SVGIG (reference sequence). This CDR3 spans 12 amino acids. Between the trimmed V and J ends, which lost 3 bases and 11 bases, there was a span of 16 bases. The CDR3 here is CAWRFQTGWAFF. For the CDR3, the DNA is TGTGCCTGGAGATTCCAGACAGGCTGGGCTTTCTTT.

The V gene is TRBV7-2, the J gene TRBJ1-4; tentative D call: TRBD1 (5 bases). V shed 1 base and J shed 8 bases, with 11 bases lying between them. This CDR3 has 14 amino acids. Looked up from germline, CDR1 is SGHTA and CDR2 is FQGNSA. CDR3 protein: CASSLGGEREKLFF. CDR3 sequence (DNA): TGTGCCAGCAGCTTAGGGGGGGAGAGAGAAAAACTGTTTTTT.

The chain is built from TRBV29-1 and TRBJ2-7, with D possibly matching TRBD1 (5 bases). Trimming stripped 6 bases from V and 7 bases from J, with 40 bases between. Germline V CDR1 and CDR2: SQVTM, ANQGSEA. The CDR3 is made up of 20 amino acids. The CDR3 reads CSVGIPRMGLSFSSKEEQYF. The DNA of the CDR3 is TGCAGCGTGGGAATCCCCAGAATGGGGCTGAGCTTCTCCTCTAAGGAAGAGCAGTACTTC.

This sequence joins TRBV27 and TRBJ2-7; no definite D call. Between the trimmed V and J ends, which lost 5 bases and 3 bases, there was a span of 23 bases. Germline CDR1 MNHEY, CDR2 SMNVEV (reference sequence). The CDR3 sequence is 17 residues long. CDR3 DNA sequence: TGTGCCAGCAGTCCAATCACGATAGCCCCTCAATACTACGAGCAGTACTTC. It codes for CASSPITIAPQYYEQYF.

The rearrangement joins TRBV6-2 or TRBV6-3 to TRBJ2-3; 10 bases match TRBD1. J lost 6 bases, V lost 5 bases, and 8 bases had no gene match. The CDR3 has 15 residues. In germline, CDR1 is MNHEY, CDR2 SVGEGT. The CDR3 protein is CASSHRTGGVDTQYF. The CDR3 bases are TGTGCCAGCAGTCATCGGACAGGGGGAGTTGATACGCAGTATTTT.

The chain links TRBV7-3 to TRBJ2-3; D unclear. V was shortened by 5 bases and J by 2 bases, with 11 bases between the two germline ends. The CDR3 runs 14 residues. Germline V gene sequence: CDR1 SGHTA, CDR2 FQGTGA. The CDR3 coding sequence is TGTGCCAGCAGCCAACCGACAACCACAGATACGCAGTATTTT. It yields the protein CASSQPTTTDTQYF.